These 8 T cell receptor beta chains share one sample of origin, sequenced in a study of cytomegalovirus exposure and HLA in healthy donors. It was with 60 Vbeta and 13 Jbeta primers that the PCR ran. Assay: immunoSEQ multiplex PCR; the TCRdb copy retains only in-frame clones and omits some. Found here are 85,000 to 100,000 clones, about 85% of them singletons; the top ten hold roughly 3.8%. The specimen was PBMCs. These receptors all stem from a female donor in good health and CMV-seropositive.

The rearrangement joins TRBV7-9 to TRBJ1-3; possible D gene TRBD1, 6 bases. The CDR3 contains 15 residues. Germline V gene lookup returns CDR1 SEHNR and CDR2 FQNEAQ (reference sequence). V was clipped by 7 bases and J by 2 bases, with 15 bases between them. Here the CDR3 reads CASIAGAPAGNTIYF. Written as DNA, the CDR3 is TGTGCCAGCATTGCAGGGGCGCCCGCTGGAAACACCATATATTTT.

In regard to this clone: One end of the junction does not line up with germline, which may come from a read error. The identical CDR3 is also encoded by other nucleotide sequences in the sample. The rearrangement links TRBV18 to TRBJ2-7; a possible D gene is TRBD2 (6 bases). Germline V gene sequence: CDR1 KGHSH, CDR2 LQKENI. The CDR3 is made up of 17 amino acids. The CDR3 spells CASSPQTALAELYEQYF. In DNA, the CDR3 is TGTGCCAGCTCCCCACAAACGGCACTAGCAGAGCTCTACGAGCAGTACTTC.

The rearrangement uses TRBV4-1 and TRBJ2-1; TRBD1 matches at 10 bases. This CDR3 spans 15 amino acids. Germline CDR1 reads MGHRA; CDR2 reads YSYEKL. J lost 8 bases, V lost 3 bases, and 7 bases had no gene match. CDR3 in DNA: TGCGCCAGCAGCCAGGACAGGGGGGGGCTCGATGAGCAGTTCTTC. Its translation: CASSQDRGGLDEQFF.

The gene calls are TRBV27 and TRBJ2-1; perhaps TRBD1 as D (6 bases). The CDR3 is made up of 15 amino acids. Per germline, CDR1 MNHEY and CDR2 SMNVEV (reference sequence). Trimming left V 6 bases short and J 8 bases short, with 20 bases between. The CDR3: CASSLTGYGVDEQFF. CDR3 DNA: TGTGCCAGCAGCCTAACAGGGTATGGGGTCGATGAGCAGTTCTTC.

The chain carries TRBV9 and TRBJ2-3; maybe TRBD1 (6 bases). Germline V gives CDR1 SGDLS, CDR2 YYNGEE. The CDR3 runs 15 residues. V lost 3 bases and J 2 bases, leaving 13 bases between the germline ends. Here the CDR3 reads CASSAQGAATDTQYF. The CDR3 DNA reads TGTGCCAGCAGCGCACAGGGTGCGGCCACAGATACGCAGTATTTT.

V is TRBV5-1 and J is TRBJ2-7; 16 nucleotides match TRBD2. The trim removed 0 bases at V and 2 bases at J, leaving 2 bases unmatched. Looked up from germline, CDR1 is SGHRS and CDR2 is YFSETQ. CDR3 length: 17 residues. The CDR3: CASSLAGTSGGAYEQYF. Written as DNA, the CDR3 is TGCGCCAGCAGCTTGGCCGGGACTAGCGGGGGGGCCTACGAGCAGTACTTC. The full variable domain, completed using reference TRBV5-1 and TRBJ2-7, is KAGVTQTPRYLIKTRGQQVTLSCSPISGHRSVSWYQQTPGQGLQFLFEYFSETQRNKGNFPGRFSGRQFSNSRSEMNVSTLELGDSALYLCASSLAGTSGGAYEQYFGPGTRLTVT.

This chain connects TRBV28 to TRBJ1-4; D is ambiguous. This CDR3 region has 16 residues. Germline values: CDR1 MDHEN, CDR2 SYDVKM. V was clipped by 3 bases and J by 1 base, with 12 bases between them. The CDR3 spells CASSFYIGETNEKLFF. CDR3 sequence (DNA): TGTGCCAGCAGTTTTTATATCGGGGAAACTAATGAAAAACTGTTTTTT.

The chain employs TRBV29-1 and TRBJ1-3, with 10 nucleotides matching TRBD1. CDR1 SQVTM and CDR2 ANQGSEA come from the germline V gene. With V trimmed by 3 bases and J by 2 bases, 7 bases remained unmatched. The CDR3 covers 16 residues. Here the CDR3 DNA reads TGCAGCGTTGAGGGGACCGGGACAGGGGCTGGAAACACCATATATTTT. It yields the protein CSVEGTGTGAGNTIYF. The variable domain in full, completed from reference TRBV29-1 and TRBJ1-3, reads SAVISQKPSRDICQRGTSLTIQCQVDSQVTMMFWYRQQPGQSLTLIATANQGSEATYESGFVIDKFPISRPNLTFSTLTVSNMSPEDSSIYLCSVEGTGTGAGNTIYFGEGSWLTVV.